The rows below give T cell receptor beta chains drawn from one sample of a study of identical twins. One entry per CDR3 protein results from TCRdb running MiXCR on the 5' RACE reads. The sample includes about 470,000 distinct CDR3 sequences, less than 25% seen only once; the top ten take roughly 3%. This same sample was also taken into another study, of T cells expressing NK-cell markers.

The sequenced sample was CD4+ T cells sorted from blood. These receptors were taken from a woman under 30 in good health. Each CDR3 is given with its conserved first and last residue. D genes are given only for firm matches. Size tells how often a clone was seen (once, few, many) or the class of an expanded clone, and some rows leave it out.

D gene,J gene,clone size,V gene,CDR3 protein,CDR3 DNA
-,TRBJ1-1,-,TRBV7-6,CASSLATANTEAFF,TGTGCCAGCAGCTTAGCGACAGCGAACACTGAAGCTTTCTTT
-,TRBJ2-5,once,TRBV12-3/TRBV12-4,CASRSSVPETQYF,TGTGCCAGCAGGTCTAGCGTCCCCGAGACCCAGTACTTC
TRBD2,TRBJ2-7,-,TRBV6-6,CATTSGRAEQYF,TGTGCCACCACTAGCGGGAGGGCCGAGCAGTACTTC
-,TRBJ2-5,many,TRBV12-3/TRBV12-4,CASSLGLRQTQYF,TGTGCCAGCAGTTTAGGGTTACGGCAGACCCAGTACTTC
-,TRBJ1-1,-,TRBV4-3,CASSQDVKGAEAFF,TGCGCCAGCAGCCAAGATGTAAAGGGCGCTGAAGCTTTCTTT
-,TRBJ1-5,few,TRBV19,CASMLRVASNQPQHF,TGTGCCAGTATGCTCCGAGTGGCTAGCAATCAGCCCCAGCATTTT
TRBD1,TRBJ2-7,-,TRBV6-6,CASRRQGVHEQYF,TGTGCCAGCAGACGACAGGGGGTGCACGAGCAGTACTTC
TRBD1,TRBJ1-1,few,TRBV6-1,CASSEWKGTELMNTEAFF,TGTGCCAGCAGTGAATGGAAAGGGACAGAGCTTATGAACACTGAAGCTTTCTTT
-,TRBJ2-4,many,TRBV12-3/TRBV12-4,CASSLARQVIQYF,TGTGCCAGCAGTTTAGCCCGCCAGGTCATTCAGTACTTC
-,TRBJ2-7,-,TRBV7-2,CASSLDRTTYEQYF,TGTGCCAGCAGCTTAGATCGGACAACCTACGAGCAGTACTTC
TRBD1,TRBJ2-7,few,TRBV7-9,CASSLGSGGISYEQYF,TGTGCCAGCAGCTTAGGCTCAGGGGGAATTTCCTACGAGCAGTACTTC
TRBD1,TRBJ2-1,-,TRBV24-1,CATSDASPGQGIDNEQFF,TGTGCCACCAGTGATGCCTCCCCGGGACAGGGTATCGACAATGAGCAGTTCTTC
-,TRBJ2-5,-,TRBV7-2,CASSLDGTVETQYF,TGTGCCAGCAGCTTAGACGGGACCGTAGAGACCCAGTACTTC
-,TRBJ1-5,-,TRBV12-3/TRBV12-4,CASSPRNQPQHF,TGTGCCAGCAGTCCCCGAAATCAGCCCCAGCATTTT
-,TRBJ1-4,few,TRBV7-9,CASSARMGEKLFF,TGTGCCAGCAGCGCGAGAATGGGGGAAAAACTGTTTTTT
-,TRBJ2-3,-,TRBV21-1,CASSKLNRTGHTDTQYF,TGTGCCAGCAGCAAACTCAACCGTACAGGGCACACAGATACGCAGTATTTT
-,TRBJ2-1,-,TRBV20-1,CSAILDGSGGEQFF,TGCAGTGCTATCCTTGACGGGAGTGGGGGTGAGCAGTTCTTC
-,TRBJ2-1,few,TRBV5-5,CASSPWGSQAGNEQFF,TGTGCCAGCAGCCCCTGGGGTTCGCAGGCGGGGAATGAGCAGTTCTTC
-,TRBJ1-1,few,TRBV7-3,CASSEGSSNTEAFF,TGTGCCAGCAGCGAGGGGTCCTCGAACACTGAAGCTTTCTTT
-,TRBJ2-7,-,TRBV5-1,CASSTGRIYEQYF,TGCGCCAGCAGCACCGGACGGATCTACGAGCAGTACTTC
-,TRBJ2-7,few,TRBV5-1,CASSRGDGDDEQYF,TGCGCCAGCAGCAGGGGGGACGGCGACGACGAGCAGTACTTC
-,TRBJ1-3,-,TRBV12-3/TRBV12-4,CASSPGWEKGRNTIYF,TGTGCCAGCAGCCCCGGCTGGGAGAAAGGGAGAAACACCATATATTTT
TRBD2,TRBJ2-3,-,TRBV20-1,CSAGLVIGTDTQYF,TGCAGTGCTGGACTAGTGATAGGCACAGATACGCAGTATTTT
-,TRBJ1-2,-,TRBV28,CASSSTPVGGYTF,TGTGCCAGCAGTTCCACTCCCGTTGGGGGCTACACCTTC
-,TRBJ1-1,few,TRBV4-3,CASSQRGTPFEAFF,TGCGCCAGCAGCCAAAGGGGGACACCATTTGAAGCTTTCTTT
-,TRBJ2-6,-,TRBV5-1,CASSLAGAAGANVLTF,TGCGCCAGCAGCTTGGCTGGGGCCGCTGGGGCCAACGTCCTGACTTTC
TRBD1,TRBJ2-7,few,TRBV12-3/TRBV12-4,CASSQRGQGKSYEQYF,TGTGCCAGCAGCCAGCGAGGACAGGGGAAGAGCTACGAGCAGTACTTC
-,TRBJ2-7,-,TRBV4-3,CASSQVLGRSYEQYF,TGCGCCAGCAGCCAAGTGCTCGGGCGGTCCTACGAGCAGTACTTC
-,TRBJ2-3,few,TRBV15,CATSRGGGTGTDTQYF,TGTGCCACCAGCAGAGGAGGCGGGACGGGTACAGATACGCAGTATTTT
TRBD2,TRBJ2-7,few,TRBV20-1,CSASFPGRDEQYF,TGCAGTGCTAGCTTCCCGGGGAGGGACGAGCAGTACTTC
TRBD1,TRBJ2-7,-,TRBV7-8,CASSLRDRAYEQYF,TGTGCCAGCAGCCTCCGGGACAGGGCCTACGAGCAGTACTTC
-,TRBJ2-5,once,TRBV20-1,CSASPLGMQETQYF,TGCAGTGCTAGCCCACTGGGGATGCAAGAGACCCAGTACTTC
TRBD1,TRBJ2-7,-,TRBV7-9,CASSRGLDRERSHEQYF,TGTGCCAGCAGCAGAGGATTGGACAGGGAAAGGAGCCACGAGCAGTACTTC
TRBD2,TRBJ2-2,-,TRBV5-1,CASSLGYTSGRNTGELFF,TGCGCCAGCAGCTTGGGGTATACTAGCGGGAGGAACACCGGGGAGCTGTTTTTT
TRBD2,TRBJ2-3,-,TRBV20-1,CSARDGRGSTDTQYF,TGCAGTGCTAGAGATGGGCGGGGGAGCACAGATACGCAGTATTTT
-,TRBJ1-2,-,TRBV12-3/TRBV12-4,CASSLMWGGLGRGYTF,TGTGCCAGCAGTTTAATGTGGGGAGGTTTAGGTCGAGGCTACACCTTC
-,TRBJ2-7,-,TRBV29-1,CSARWGPRDFPYEQQYF,TGCAGCGCCCGGTGGGGACCTAGGGATTTTCCTTACGAGCAGCAGTACTTC
-,TRBJ2-7,-,TRBV10-3,CAISEPGTYEQYF,TGTGCCATCAGTGAGCCGGGAACCTACGAGCAGTACTTC
TRBD2,TRBJ2-1,few,TRBV5-1,CASSPRLAGEYEQFF,TGCGCCAGCAGCCCTCGGTTAGCGGGAGAATATGAGCAGTTCTTC